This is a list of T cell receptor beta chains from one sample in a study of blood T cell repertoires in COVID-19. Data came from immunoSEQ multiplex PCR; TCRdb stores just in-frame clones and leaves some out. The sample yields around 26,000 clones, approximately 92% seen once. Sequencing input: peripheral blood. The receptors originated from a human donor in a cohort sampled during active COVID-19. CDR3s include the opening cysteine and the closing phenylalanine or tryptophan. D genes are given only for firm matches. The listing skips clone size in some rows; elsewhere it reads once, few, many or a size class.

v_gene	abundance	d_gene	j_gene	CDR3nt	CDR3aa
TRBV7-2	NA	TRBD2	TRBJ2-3	TGTGCCAGCAGCATGACTAGCGGGAATGCAGATACGCAGTATTTT	CASSMTSGNADTQYF
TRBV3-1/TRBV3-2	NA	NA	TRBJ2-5	TGTGCCAGCGGAGGGGGGGGAGGAGAGACCCAGTACTTC	CASGGGGGETQYF
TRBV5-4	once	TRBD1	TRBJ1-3	TGTGCCAGCAGATCCGGGACAGGGGGCTCAGGCACCATATATTTT	CASRSGTGGSGTIYF
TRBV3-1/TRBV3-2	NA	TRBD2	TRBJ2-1	TGTGCCAGCAGCCAAGATTTAGCGGGAGGCGATGAGCAGTTCTTC	CASSQDLAGGDEQFF
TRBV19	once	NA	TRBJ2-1	TGTGCCAGTAGTATCCGGGAGACAGTTTACAATGAGCAGTTCTTC	CASSIRETVYNEQFF
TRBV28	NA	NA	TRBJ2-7	TGTGCCAGCAGTTCTACAGGGCCAACCTACGAGCAGTACTTC	CASSSTGPTYEQYF
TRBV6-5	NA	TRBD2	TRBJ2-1	TGTGCCAGCATCCAACTAGCGGGATATAGCGGGGAGCAGTTCTTC	CASIQLAGYSGEQFF
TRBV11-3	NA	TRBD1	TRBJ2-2	TGTGCCAGCAGCTTAATGGACAGGGCAATTGGCACCGGGGAGCTGTTTTTT	CASSLMDRAIGTGELFF
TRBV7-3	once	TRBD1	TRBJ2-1	TGTGCCAGCAGCTTACAGACAGGGTTCGGACTCTTTGGGAATGAGCAGTTCTTC	CASSLQTGFGLFGNEQFF
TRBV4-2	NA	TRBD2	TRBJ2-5	TGTGCCAAATCGATATTGTCTAGCGGGAGTATGAAGACCCAGTACTTC	CAKSILSSGSMKTQYF
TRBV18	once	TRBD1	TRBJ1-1	TGTGCCAGCTCACCCCGACAGGGGGAGAACACTGAAGCTTTCTTT	CASSPRQGENTEAFF
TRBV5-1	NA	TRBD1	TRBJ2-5	TGCGCCAGCAGCTTGGGGGGACAGGGGGCGGCAGAGACCCAGTACTTC	CASSLGGQGAAETQYF
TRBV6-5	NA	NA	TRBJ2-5	TGTGCCAGCAGTTACGACCCGACGGGGACCCAGTACTTC	CASSYDPTGTQYF
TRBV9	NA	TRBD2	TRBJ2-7	TGTGCCAGCAGCGTAGACGGGAGGGGCCTCGAGCAGTACTTC	CASSVDGRGLEQYF
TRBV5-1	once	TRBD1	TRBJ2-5	TGCGCCAGCAGCGCCGGGACAGGGGGCATAGGCGGAGAGACCCAGTACTTC	CASSAGTGGIGGETQYF
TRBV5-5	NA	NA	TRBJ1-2	TGTGCCAGCAGAGTAAACAGTTTACCCAACTATGGCTACACCTTC	CASRVNSLPNYGYTF
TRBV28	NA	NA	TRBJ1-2	TGTGCCAGCAGCGAGAACTATGGCTACACCTTC	CASSENYGYTF
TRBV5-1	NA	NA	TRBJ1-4	TGCGCCAGCAGCTGGGGTCAGGGAAAGGAAAAACTGTTTTTT	CASSWGQGKEKLFF
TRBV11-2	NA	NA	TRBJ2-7	TGTGCCAGCAGCTTAGAACTAGCCGAAACCTACGAGCAGTACTTC	CASSLELAETYEQYF
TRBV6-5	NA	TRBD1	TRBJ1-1	TGTGCCAGCAGTTCCGGGGGACAGGGGGCTGGGACTGAAGCTTTCTTT	CASSSGGQGAGTEAFF
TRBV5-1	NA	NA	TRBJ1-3	TGCGCCAGCAGTTCCCAGGAGGCTGGAAACACCATATATTTT	CASSSQEAGNTIYF
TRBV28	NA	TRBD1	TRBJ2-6	TGTGCCAGCAGTTTTAGGACAGGGCATAGGACTGGGGCCAACGTCCTGACTTTC	CASSFRTGHRTGANVLTF
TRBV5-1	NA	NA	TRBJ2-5	TGCGCCAGCAGCTGGAGGGACAGTCAAGAGACCCAGTACTTC	CASSWRDSQETQYF
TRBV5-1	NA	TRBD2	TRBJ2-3	TGCGCCAGCACTCTAGCGGGGGGCTTAGCCACAGATACGCAGTATTTT	CASTLAGGLATDTQYF
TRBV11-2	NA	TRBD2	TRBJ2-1	TGTGCCAGCAGCGACGAACTAGCGGGGGAATACAATGAGCAGTTCTTC	CASSDELAGEYNEQFF
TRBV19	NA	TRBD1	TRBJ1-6	TGTGCCAGTAGTACCCGGACAGGGAGTAATTCACCCCTCCACTTT	CASSTRTGSNSPLHF